This T cell receptor (beta chain) was profiled in a study of patients and donors after allogeneic stem cell transplantation. Germline V gene lookup returns CDR1 DFQATT and CDR2 SNEGSKA (reference sequence). Between the trimmed V and J ends, which lost 0 bases and 2 bases, there was a span of 16 bases. The CDR3 consists of 16 residues. This clonotype is medium-sized by share. One entry per CDR3 protein, called by TCRdb with MiXCR from the RT-PCR reads. This sample yields around 90,000 distinct CDR3 sequences, of which roughly 50% are seen a single time; about 58% belongs to the top ten. The V call is TRBV20-1, the J call TRBJ1-1; possible D gene TRBD1, 5 bases. The sample comprised blood, either unsorted or a sorted T cell fraction (not recorded which). The TCR sequence derives from a human donor who was either an allogeneic HSCT recipient or a stem cell or donor lymphocyte infusion donor (not recorded which). It is not recorded whose cells these are; they may come from a transplant donor. CDR3 residues: CSARDPMGGGNTEAFF. The CDR3 DNA follows: TGCAGTGCTAGAGATCCAATGGGCGGGGGAAACACTGAAGCTTTCTTT.